A selection of T cell receptor beta chains follows, all from one sample in a study of blood T cell repertoires in COVID-19. The table came from immunoSEQ multiplex PCR; TCRdb's copy has only in-frame clones and leaves some out. The sample includes around 140,000 clones, less than 80% seen only once; the top ten take approximately 5%. The sequenced sample consisted of peripheral blood. Receptors were obtained from a woman older than 75 with active or convalescent COVID-19. Each CDR3 is given without its conserved first and last residue. D genes are given only for firm matches.

TRBJ1-3,TRBV3-1/TRBV3-2,TRBD1,ASSQDKPGQWTSSGNTIY
TRBJ2-7,TRBV5-1,TRBD1,ASSFGTGLHEQY
TRBJ1-3,TRBV19,NA,ASGSTAGNTIY
TRBJ1-5,TRBV10-3,TRBD1,AIRGDSNQPQH
TRBJ1-5,TRBV2,NA,ASNRDNQPQH
TRBJ2-5,TRBV6-5,TRBD1,ARGGQGAETQY
TRBJ2-1,TRBV5-6,TRBD2,ASSKTSGGYNEQF
TRBJ2-7,TRBV19,TRBD1,ASSVDPGQVYEQY
TRBJ1-2,TRBV23-1,TRBD1,ASRGQGATFATNGYT
TRBJ2-1,TRBV5-1,TRBD2,ASSPRGGPSGGPSSYNEQF
TRBJ2-7,TRBV5-1,TRBD1,ASSSQGATYEQY
TRBJ1-5,TRBV29-1,NA,SVVLKGHYSNQPQH
TRBJ2-1,TRBV9,TRBD2,ATGPSGGPPSYNEQF